This TCR beta chain derives from a study of T-cell memory formation after mild COVID-19. Germline assignment: CDR1 MNHEY and CDR2 SMNVEV (reference sequence). Deletions cut 8 bases from V and 1 base from J, with 15 bases between. There are 15 residues in the CDR3. A remark on this clonotype: Its cognate antigen is unknown.

Regarding the study as a whole: A balance of CD4 and CD8 characterized clones contracting day 15 to 85, whereas later expanders leaned CD4+.

MiXCR was run by TCRdb on the 5' RACE reads, yielding one entry per CDR3 protein. The repertoire holds roughly 620,000 distinct CDR3 sequences, with more than 15% as singletons. The rearrangement uses TRBV27 and TRBJ2-1; D may be TRBD1 (5 bases). Material: PBMCs or a T cell subset sorted from them (not recorded which). This sequence was found in an adult woman who had mild COVID-19 (a few samples of this study predate the infection). Cell type and time point are not known. CDR3 in amino acids: CASADSPISYNEQFF. The CDR3 coding sequence is TGTGCCAGCGCAGACAGCCCCATTTCCTACAATGAGCAGTTCTTC.